This entry lists 19 T cell receptor beta chains sequenced from one sample in a study of cytomegalovirus exposure and HLA in healthy donors. The PCR ran on 60 Vbeta and 13 Jbeta primers. TCRdb's copy holds only in-frame clones and misses some; the assay was immunoSEQ multiplex PCR. The sample lists some 110,000 clones; 73% were seen once. Sequenced material: PBMCs. These TCRs come from a woman aged 25 to 39 in good health and CMV-seronegative.

The chain uses TRBV6-5 and TRBJ2-5, with 8 bases identical to TRBD2. This CDR3 is 15 amino acids long. V was pared by 0 bases and J by 5 bases, with 5 bases of the junction left unmatched. CDR1 and CDR2 (germline): MNHEY, SVGAGI. CDR3 region: CASSYSVGGGETQYF. Written as DNA, the CDR3 is TGTGCCAGCAGTTACTCCGTGGGCGGGGGGGAGACCCAGTACTTC.

V and J are TRBV6-5 and TRBJ1-1, with 7 bases fitting TRBD1. Germline trimming cut 4 bases from V and 6 bases from J; bases unmatched to any gene: 11. The CDR3 is 15 residues long. In germline, CDR1 is MNHEY, CDR2 SVGAGI. The CDR3 protein is CASSSELRRGPEAFF. DNA for the CDR3: TGTGCCAGCAGTTCCGAACTTCGAAGGGGGCCTGAAGCTTTCTTT.

The chain combines TRBV7-2 with TRBJ1-1, with a possible D match to TRBD1 (5 bases). The CDR3 covers 15 residues. V was clipped by 3 bases and J by 4 bases, with 15 bases between them. The germline CDR1 and CDR2 sequences are SGHTA and FQGNSA. In nucleotides, the CDR3 is TGTGCCAGCAGCTTCGACAGTCACAGAGGCACTGAAGCTTTCTTT. As protein: CASSFDSHRGTEAFF.

This clone was counted a few times. The J gene is TRBJ1-5, the V gene TRBV6-4; D may be TRBD1 (5 bases). Germline loops: CDR1 MRHNA, CDR2 SNTAGT. Trimming cost V 4 bases and J 5 bases, with 12 bases left between them. The CDR3 length is 14 residues. The CDR3 region has the DNA TGTGCCAGCAGTGCTCAGCCAGGGCATCAGCCCCAGCATTTT. Amino acids: CASSAQPGHQPQHF.

This clone was observed a handful of times. The chain joins TRBV7-7 to TRBJ2-3; TRBD2 matches at 11 bases. V lost 1 base to trimming and J lost 3 bases; unmatched junction nucleotides: 6. This CDR3 spans 17 amino acids. Germline CDR1 reads SSHAT; CDR2 reads FNYEAQ (reference sequence). The CDR3 here is CASSLGPLAGGTDTQYF. In DNA form, the CDR3 reads TGTGCCAGCAGCTTAGGACCCCTAGCGGGAGGTACAGATACGCAGTATTTT.

The V and J genes are TRBV4-3 and TRBJ2-5; 8 bases map to TRBD1. TRBJ2-7 matches the DNA end more closely, so the J call is doubtful. Germline V lookup: CDR1 LGHNA, CDR2 YSLEER. The CDR3 has 15 residues. For the CDR3, the DNA is TGCGCCAGCAGCCAAGTGTCAGGGGGCCACTACGAGCAGTACTTC. Amino acid sequence: CASSQVSGGHYEQYF.

The V and J genes are TRBV5-6 and TRBJ2-2; no clear D gene. Per the germline V gene, CDR1 is SGHDT and CDR2 is YYEEEE. The CDR3 spans 14 residues. Trimming removed 3 bases at V and 3 bases at J, with 9 bases between. The CDR3 loop is CASSSLTYTGELFF. CDR3 sequence (DNA): TGTGCCAGCAGCTCCCTTACATACACCGGGGAGCTGTTTTTT.

The V gene is TRBV21-1, the J gene TRBJ2-5; the D call in the table, TRBD2, was not verified against the DNA. TRBV21-1 is recorded as a pseudogene. This CDR3 has 16 amino acids. The CDR3 region has the DNA TGTGCCAGCAGCACCCCAGAGGGACTTGACAAAGAGACCCAGTACTTC. Protein sequence: CASSTPEGLDKETQYF.

The gene calls are TRBV6-5 and TRBJ2-3; D is perhaps TRBD1 (5 bases). This CDR3 contains 15 residues. Germline assignment: CDR1 MNHEY and CDR2 SVGAGI. Deletions cut 0 bases from V and 2 bases from J, with 9 bases between. The DNA for the CDR3 is TGTGCCAGCAGTTACTCGGGGCAGGACACAGATACGCAGTATTTT. It translates to CASSYSGQDTDTQYF.

The genes are TRBV7-9 and TRBJ2-1, with a possible D match to TRBD1 (7 bases). Germline V gene sequence: CDR1 SEHNR, CDR2 FQNEAQ (reference sequence). V lost 1 base and J 6 bases, leaving 13 bases between the germline ends. The CDR3 sequence is 15 residues long. The chain's CDR3 is CASSLGQGGINEQFF. The DNA of the CDR3 is TGTGCCAGCAGCTTAGGGCAGGGGGGAATCAATGAGCAGTTCTTC.

The V and J genes are TRBV30 and TRBJ2-2, with a weak D call TRBD2 (7 bases). V was clipped by 0 bases and J by 2 bases, with 10 bases between them. Germline CDR1 is GTSNPN and CDR2 is SVGIG (reference sequence). This CDR3 is 15 amino acids long. The CDR3 protein is CAWSVGGGNTGELFF. The CDR3 DNA reads as TGTGCCTGGAGTGTCGGCGGGGGCAACACCGGGGAGCTGTTTTTT. Full variable domain (remainder filled in from reference TRBV30 and TRBJ2-2): SQTIHQWPATLVQPVGSPLSLECTVEGTSNPNLYWYRQAAGRGLQLLFYSVGIGQISSEVPQNLSASRPQDRQFILSSKKLLLSDSGFYLCAWSVGGGNTGELFFGEGSRLTVL.

V usage is TRBV5-4 and J usage is TRBJ1-2, with D tentatively TRBD1 (5 bases). With 3 bases removed from V and 4 bases from J, the gap between germline ends came to 16 bases. CDR3 length: 15 amino acids. CDR1 and CDR2 (germline): SGHNT, YYREEE (reference sequence). The CDR3 nucleotides are TGTGCCAGCAGCTCGGGGGGGGGAATTGGCTATGGCTACACCTTC. This encodes CASSSGGGIGYGYTF.

This clone has more than one count but fewer than ten. V gene TRBV27 combines with J gene TRBJ1-2; maybe TRBD1 (6 bases). Per the germline V gene, CDR1 is MNHEY and CDR2 is SMNVEV (reference sequence). The V and J ends lost 5 bases and 4 bases respectively, with 11 bases between them. The CDR3 consists of 13 residues. For the CDR3, the DNA is TGTGCCAGCAGTCCAGGGGTTATCTATGGCTACACCTTC. Translating it yields CASSPGVIYGYTF.

This chain connects TRBV27 to TRBJ2-7, with 9 bases matching TRBD1. The V gene's germline CDR1 is MNHEY and CDR2 SMNVEV (reference sequence). After removal of 6 bases from V and 3 bases from J, the junction contained 3 bases not matched to a gene. The CDR3 has 13 residues. The CDR3 reads CASRLGQGYEQYF. CDR3 DNA sequence: TGTGCCAGCAGACTGGGACAGGGCTACGAGCAGTACTTC.

CDR3 coding DNA: TGTGCCACCAGCAGACCCGGGGTGGCGGGGGGTCGCAATGAGCAGTTCTTC. This encodes CATSRPGVAGGRNEQFF. The chain carries TRBV15 and TRBJ2-1; 8 bases align to TRBD2. This CDR3 has 17 amino acids. The junction had 12 bases not matched to a gene; V was cut back by 2 bases and J by 6 bases. CDR1 and CDR2 (germline): LNHNV, YYDKDF (reference sequence).

The chain recombines TRBV18 with TRBJ2-5, with TRBD2 matching over 8 bases. The length of the CDR3 is 14 residues. The V gene's germline CDR1 is KGHSH and CDR2 LQKENI. J was trimmed by 5 bases and V by 4 bases; bases with no gene match: 6. Here the CDR3 reads CASSLQRGRETQYF. The CDR3 DNA is TGTGCCAGCTCACTACAGCGGGGGAGGGAGACCCAGTACTTC.

The V call is TRBV2, the J call TRBJ1-2; 8 bases agree with TRBD1. CDR3 length: 17 residues. Germline V lookup: CDR1 SNHLY, CDR2 FYNNEI. V gave up 6 bases and J gave up 4 bases; unmatched junction bases: 16. The CDR3, as DNA: TGTGCCAGCAGAAAACACGATGGGACAGGAAAATTCTATGGCTACACCTTC. Translation gives CASRKHDGTGKFYGYTF.

CDR3 sequence (DNA): TGTGCCAGCCGGGAGCGTGGCTACACCTTC. Protein: CASRERGYTF. The chain joins TRBV6-6 to TRBJ1-2; D not resolved. Trimming took off 8 bases at V and 7 bases at J, with 8 bases between the two ends. Germline V lookup: CDR1 MNHNY, CDR2 SVGAGI (reference sequence). This CDR3 comprises 10 residues.

The rearrangement links TRBV6-1 to TRBJ2-2; tentative D call: TRBD2 (6 bases). V dropped 1 base and J dropped 0 bases, with 15 bases sitting between them. CDR1 is MNHNS, CDR2 SASEGT, per germline. CDR3 length equals 18 residues. As DNA, the CDR3 is TGTGCCAGCAGTGAAGTGGGTTGGGAGGCGGCGAACACCGGGGAGCTGTTTTTT. It translates to CASSEVGWEAANTGELFF.